This T cell receptor (beta chain) was sequenced during a study of shared clonotypes between healthy human individuals. Regarding the study as a whole: The donor pool, a small one, limited the genetic and exposure-history diversity represented. Relative to memory subsets, naive subsets generally showed larger estimated richness.

In regard to this clone: What it binds is not known.

Germline V gene lookup returns CDR1 SGDLS and CDR2 YYNGEE. Germline trimming cut 4 bases from V and 5 bases from J; bases unmatched to any gene: 10. This CDR3 is 16 amino acids long. TCRdb's table, derived via immunoSEQ multiplex PCR, lists solely in-frame clones and lacks some. The data show a few million clones, approximately 96% seen once. This clonotype was obtained from a man between 18 and 35 years old in good health. V gene TRBV9 combines with J gene TRBJ2-3; TRBD2 matches at 10 bases. The specimen sequenced was naive CD4+ T cells sorted from blood. Subset noted: CD45RA+ positively selected. CDR3 sequence: CASSPEREGRVDTQYF. The CDR3 nucleotides read TGTGCCAGCAGCCCAGAGCGGGAGGGCCGAGTAGATACGCAGTATTTT.